The clone carrying this T cell receptor (beta chain) has only one observation. The antigen is unknown. The material for each subset, its genomic DNA, was split evenly across several immunoSEQ plates. Original data processing: Filtering differed for immunoSEQ, which gave only junction sequences without quality scores. Only in-frame clones appear in the TCRdb table, and some are missing; sequencing was by immunoSEQ multiplex PCR. That table supplies the V and J calls and clone size; D and trimming were determined from the DNA. The sample contains roughly 1,100,000 clones, 60% to 80% of which appear only once. This record comes from a study of shared clonotypes between healthy human individuals. Study outcomes and limitations: Sorted-subset sequencing was shown by rarefaction to be incomplete despite large depth. How much donors shared clonotypes was expected to be affected by sequencing depth.

Germline CDR1 SNHLY, CDR2 FYNNEI. Trimming shortened V by 6 bases and J by 3 bases, and 16 bases separated the two germline ends. The CDR3 covers 15 residues. The sequenced sample was memory CD4+ T cells sorted from blood. Documented subset: CD45RA-negative fraction. This sequence originates from a man between 18 and 35 years old in good health. J is TRBJ2-3 and V is TRBV2; D is possibly TRBD1 or TRBD2 (5 bases each). CDR3 nucleotides: TGTGCCAGCAGGGTGGCCGGGACGGAAACAGATACGCAGTATTTT. It specifies CASRVAGTETDTQYF.